Detailed here is one TCR beta chain. This entry belongs to a study of blood T cell repertoires in COVID-19. About the research overall: The analysed material was cDNA or gDNA that came from T cells, B-cell-depleted T cells, or PBMCs.

Trimming removed 5 bases from V and 1 base from J; junction bases left unmatched: 9. This CDR3 region has 16 residues. Germline values: CDR1 SQVTM, CDR2 ANQGSEA. Only in-frame clones appear in the TCRdb table, and some are missing; sequencing was by immunoSEQ multiplex PCR. The table shows 390,000 or so clones, with 86% occurring only once. The sequenced sample was peripheral blood. The chain recombines TRBV29-1 with TRBJ2-5; TRBD2 matches at 11 bases. The sequence was collected from a woman in her 30s with active or convalescent COVID-19. CDR3 coding DNA: TGCAGCGTTTCTAGAGGACTAGCGGGTCGCCAAGAGACCCAGTACTTC. Translating it yields CSVSRGLAGRQETQYF.